A single sample is the source of the 12 T cell receptor beta chains below, sequenced in a study of control samples from healthy donors and cancer patients. Profiled with immunoSEQ multiplex PCR; TCRdb holds only in-frame clones, not every one. This sample carries under 150,000 clones, around 87% of them seen once, and the ten largest clones take 1.1%. The specimen was PBMCs. The receptor source for this set is a woman aged 45 to 65 with colorectal cancer.

V is TRBV6-4 and J is TRBJ1-6, with 7 bases identical to TRBD1. This CDR3 region has 15 residues. Germline V gene lookup returns CDR1 MRHNA and CDR2 SNTAGT. The V gene end was trimmed by 6 bases and the J gene end by 5 bases; junction bases not matched to a gene: 7. CDR3 coding DNA: TGTGCCAGCAGCCTCCGGGACAGCCATAATTCACCCCTCCACTTT. Protein product: CASSLRDSHNSPLHF.

The table lists this clone with a count of one. The chain recombines TRBV3-1 (or the pseudogene TRBV3-2) with TRBJ1-2; TRBD1 matches 8 bases. With V trimmed by 2 bases and J by 3 bases, 5 bases remained unmatched. The CDR3 has 15 amino acids. The germline CDR1 and CDR2 sequences are LGHDT and YNNKEL (reference sequence). DNA of the CDR3: TGTGCCAGCAGCCAATGGGACAGGAAAGACTATGGCTACACCTTC. Its translation is CASSQWDRKDYGYTF.

This clone has just a few counts. The chain carries TRBV13 and TRBJ2-2; TRBD2 might be the D (5 bases). The germline CDR1 and CDR2 sequences are PRHDT and FYEKMQ (reference sequence). The CDR3 is made up of 14 amino acids. Trimming cost V 3 bases and J 3 bases, with 8 bases left between them. CDR3 amino acids: CASSFKGDTGELFF. The DNA of the CDR3 is TGTGCCAGCAGCTTCAAGGGAGACACCGGGGAGCTGTTTTTT. Full variable domain (remainder filled in from reference TRBV13 and TRBJ2-2): AAGVIQSPRHLIKEKRETATLKCYPIPRHDTVYWYQQGPGQDPQFLISFYEKMQSDKGSIPDRFSAQQFSDYHSELNMSSLELGDSALYFCASSFKGDTGELFFGEGSRLTVL.

The chain couples TRBV28 to TRBJ1-2; no clear D. Germline V gives CDR1 MDHEN, CDR2 SYDVKM. The CDR3 length is 13 residues. Between the trimmed V and J ends, which lost 4 bases and 8 bases, there was a span of 14 bases. The CDR3 loop reads CASSSPPASGYTF. The CDR3 coding sequence is TGTGCCAGCAGTTCCCCCCCGGCGTCGGGCTACACCTTC.

The chain links TRBV7-3 to TRBJ2-5, with D possibly TRBD1 on 5 matching bases. The V end was cut by 0 bases, the J end by 6 bases, with 11 bases between. Germline values: CDR1 SGHTA, CDR2 FQGTGA. This CDR3 contains 14 residues. The CDR3 DNA reads TGTGCCAGCAGCTTAACCCCCCAGGGAAAGACCCAGTACTTC. Translation: CASSLTPQGKTQYF.

The V gene is TRBV19, the J gene TRBJ2-1; TRBD2 matches 8 bases. V was clipped by 6 bases and J by 0 bases; unmatched bases: 4. CDR3 length: 15 amino acids. Germline assignment: CDR1 LNHDA and CDR2 SQIVND (reference sequence). The CDR3 is CASRTGTSSYNEQFF. CDR3 in DNA: TGTGCCAGTAGAACCGGGACTAGCTCCTACAATGAGCAGTTCTTC.

CDR3 DNA: TGTGCCAGCAGTTTCCCTTCCGGGGCCACTGAAGCTTTCTTT. Amino acid sequence: CASSFPSGATEAFF. The chain employs TRBV28 and TRBJ1-1, with TRBD1 as a possible D gene (5 bases). Trimming removed 3 bases from V and 4 bases from J, with 12 bases in between. Germline CDR1 MDHEN, CDR2 SYDVKM. This CDR3 comprises 14 residues.

This chain uses TRBV3-1 (or the pseudogene TRBV3-2) with TRBJ1-5, with D hard to call. The CDR3 loop spans 13 amino acids. The germline V and J ends were trimmed by 0 bases and 5 bases, with 5 bases remaining between them. From germline, CDR1 is LGHDT and CDR2 YNNKEL (reference sequence). The CDR3 here is CASSQDFDQPQHF. The CDR3 DNA is TGTGCCAGCAGCCAAGATTTCGATCAGCCCCAGCATTTT.

V usage is TRBV9 and J usage is TRBJ2-7; perhaps TRBD1 as D (6 bases). The V gene lost 0 bases and the J gene lost 4 bases, with 23 bases spanning the gap. CDR1 and CDR2 from the germline V gene are SGDLS and YYNGEE. The CDR3 is 18 residues long. This chain's CDR3 is CASSVDAFGGGKRYEQYF. The CDR3 nucleotides are TGTGCCAGCAGCGTAGATGCGTTTGGTGGGGGCAAGCGATACGAGCAGTACTTC.

This chain connects TRBV2 to TRBJ1-5; the match to TRBD1 covers 7 bases. CDR3 size: 14 residues. The germline CDR1 and CDR2 sequences are SNHLY and FYNNEI. The V and J ends lost 7 bases and 3 bases, in that order; junction bases with no gene match: 6. Here the CDR3 reads CASNGDSANQPQHF. DNA for the CDR3: TGTGCCAGCAATGGGGACAGCGCCAATCAGCCCCAGCATTTT.

This clone was recorded only once. This chain links TRBV5-1 with TRBJ1-4, with D possibly TRBD1 on 5 matching bases. V was cut by 4 bases and J by 5 bases, with 9 bases left in between. Per the germline V gene, CDR1 is SGHRS and CDR2 is YFSETQ. The length of the CDR3 is 13 residues. The CDR3 is CASSMGPNEKLFF. As DNA, the CDR3 is TGCGCCAGCAGCATGGGGCCAAATGAAAAACTGTTTTTT.

V usage is TRBV2 and J usage is TRBJ2-7; D is uncertain. The CDR3 covers 13 residues. The germline V and J ends were trimmed by 5 bases and 3 bases, with 11 bases remaining between them. CDR1 and CDR2 (germline): SNHLY, FYNNEI. As DNA, the CDR3 is TGTGCCAGCAGTAAGGCCATACGCTACGAGCAGTACTTC. Protein sequence: CASSKAIRYEQYF.